This entry lists 24 T cell receptor beta chains sequenced from one sample in a study of regulatory T cells in long-lasting Graves disease. Construction of the TCR beta libraries employed iRepertoire HTBI primers in conjunction with Arm-PCR of CDR3 regions. TCRdb itself ran the multiplex PCR reads through MiXCR, one entry per CDR3 protein. Here the sample spans about 540,000 distinct CDR3 sequences, roughly 14% being singletons. Regarding time point: newly diagnosed GD, antithyroid drugs for less than 3 months. After RNA was extracted from PBMCs, the TCR library was made from it. The same data also went into a second study, on T cells in Graves' hyperthyroidism and ophthalmopathy.

This material consisted of peripheral blood mononuclear cells (PBMCs), taken at new diagnosis, from a patient treated with antithyroid drugs. The source of these receptors is a man aged 25 to 45 with Graves disease.

This clonotype was detected only a few times. V usage is TRBV24-1 and J usage is TRBJ2-7; TRBD1 aligns across 10 bases. The ends lost 3 bases at V and 5 bases at J; junction bases unmatched: 6. CDR3 length equals 15 residues. Germline loops: CDR1 KGHDR, CDR2 SFDVKD. CDR3 loop: CATSDPGTGVNEQYF. CDR3 DNA sequence: TGTGCCACCAGTGATCCCGGGACAGGGGTCAACGAGCAGTACTTC.

Many counts were recorded for this clonotype. This chain uses TRBV20-1 with TRBJ2-7, with a possible D match to TRBD2 (6 bases). V was cut by 6 bases and J by 0 bases, with 9 bases left in between. Germline CDR1 and CDR2: DFQATT and SNEGSKA (reference sequence). This CDR3 is 12 amino acids long. The CDR3 coding sequence is TGCAGTGCCCAGGGACTCTCCTACGAGCAGTACTTC. Translation gives CSAQGLSYEQYF.

V is TRBV19 and J is TRBJ2-7; 7 bases are a match to TRBD2. Germline loops: CDR1 LNHDA, CDR2 SQIVND (reference sequence). This CDR3 spans 13 amino acids. The V and J ends lost 10 bases and 0 bases, in that order; junction bases with no gene match: 6. As DNA, the CDR3 is TGTGCCACCCGGGGCGGGAGCTCCTACGAGCAGTACTTC. Protein sequence: CATRGGSSYEQYF.

In its sample, this clonotype was seen many times. The genes are TRBV7-9 and TRBJ2-3; D is ambiguous. Trimming left V 5 bases short and J 0 bases short, with 6 bases between. CDR3 length: 13 amino acids. Per germline, CDR1 SEHNR and CDR2 FQNEAQ (reference sequence). CDR3 coding DNA: TGTGCCAGCAGCCTCCTAAGCACAGATACGCAGTATTTT. Amino acids: CASSLLSTDTQYF.

The chain links TRBV5-1 to TRBJ2-5; a weak D match, TRBD2 (5 bases). Looked up from germline, CDR1 is SGHRS and CDR2 is YFSETQ. CDR3 length: 14 amino acids. V was shortened by 5 bases and J by 2 bases, with 13 bases between the two germline ends. CDR3 loop: CASSTRLPQETQYF. CDR3 DNA sequence: TGCGCCAGCAGTACCAGACTACCTCAAGAGACCCAGTACTTC. The full variable domain, completed using reference TRBV5-1 and TRBJ2-5, is KAGVTQTPRYLIKTRGQQVTLSCSPISGHRSVSWYQQTPGQGLQFLFEYFSETQRNKGNFPGRFSGRQFSNSRSEMNVSTLELGDSALYLCASSTRLPQETQYFGPGTRLLVL.

On this clonotype itself: This likely stems from a read error, as it lies one base from a far larger clone. The V call is TRBV2, the J call TRBJ2-5, with 10 positions matching TRBD2. This CDR3 comprises 18 residues. Germline values: CDR1 SNHLY, CDR2 FYNNEI. The J segment lost 11 bases and the V segment lost 4 bases, leaving 22 bases of the junction unmatched. CDR3 amino acids: CASSARQLAGMGRNEQYF. The CDR3 nucleotides are TGTGCCAGCAGTGCCCGACAACTAGCGGGAATGGGAAGGAATGAGCAGTACTTC.

This clonotype has a count of ten or more. The genes are TRBV7-2 and TRBJ1-5, with a possible D match to TRBD1 (6 bases). Germline V gene sequence: CDR1 SGHTA, CDR2 FQGNSA. The CDR3 runs to 14 residues. Trimming cost V 8 bases and J 6 bases, with 17 bases left between them. The CDR3: CASAGQSGGQPQHF. CDR3 nucleotide sequence: TGTGCCAGCGCCGGACAGTCCGGGGGTCAGCCCCAGCATTTT.

This clonotype was detected a few times. The chain combines TRBV29-1 with TRBJ2-3; 11 bases are shared with TRBD2. Unmatched junction bases numbered 3, after V lost 6 bases and J lost 4 bases. The CDR3 covers 13 residues. Germline loops: CDR1 SQVTM, CDR2 ANQGSEA. CDR3 sequence: CSVTSGIADTQYF. DNA of the CDR3: TGCAGCGTGACTAGCGGGATAGCAGATACGCAGTATTTT.

This clonotype has only a few counts. The J gene is TRBJ2-5, the V gene TRBV7-9; 14 bases map to TRBD2. Germline V gene sequence: CDR1 SEHNR, CDR2 FQNEAQ (reference sequence). Trimming removed 5 bases from V and 11 bases from J; junction bases left unmatched: 7. CDR3 length equals 14 residues. CDR3 amino acids: CASSPGLAGGQQYF. The CDR3 DNA follows: TGTGCCAGCAGCCCCGGACTAGCGGGAGGCCAACAGTACTTC.

The rearrangement links TRBV14 to TRBJ2-7; 12 nucleotides agree with TRBD2. Germline V gene sequence: CDR1 SGHDN, CDR2 FVKESK. The CDR3 spans 16 residues. The V and J ends lost 2 bases and 1 base, in that order; junction bases with no gene match: 3. CDR3 in DNA: TGTGCCAGCAGCCAATTGGGGACTAGCGGGTCCTACGAGCAGTACTTC. This sequence encodes CASSQLGTSGSYEQYF.

This clonotype was picked up a small number of times. The CDR3 protein is CSARDDSYGYTF. CDR3 coding DNA: TGCAGTGCTAGAGACGACAGCTATGGCTACACCTTC. The rearrangement joins TRBV20-1 to TRBJ1-2, with TRBD1 as a possible D gene (5 bases). Germline V gene lookup returns CDR1 DFQATT and CDR2 SNEGSKA (reference sequence). This CDR3 region has 12 residues. V was clipped by 0 bases and J by 4 bases, with 6 bases between them.

In DNA form, the CDR3 reads TGTGCCAGCAGCGTACCAGCGGAAGGGCGAGAGCTGTTTTTT. Its translation is CASSVPAEGRELFF. The chain carries TRBV9 and TRBJ2-2, with D possibly being TRBD2 (5 bases). There are 14 residues in the CDR3. The V and J ends lost 1 base and 11 bases respectively, with 15 bases between them. The germline V gene encodes CDR1 SGDLS and CDR2 YYNGEE.

This clonotype was seen only once. This chain links TRBV29-1 with TRBJ2-7; maybe TRBD2 (5 bases). The V gene's germline CDR1 is SQVTM and CDR2 ANQGSEA. Trimming shortened V by 3 bases and J by 4 bases, and 16 bases separated the two germline ends. CDR3 length: 14 residues. The CDR3 bases are TGCAGCGTTGAGAGTAGCGAGATTTCTTACGAGCAGTACTTC. The encoded protein is CSVESSEISYEQYF.

This clonotype was counted ten times or more. CDR3 in amino acids: CSARDLRTDYGYTF. The DNA for the CDR3 is TGCAGTGCTAGAGATCTTAGGACCGACTATGGCTACACCTTC. The chain recombines TRBV20-1 with TRBJ1-2, with D unclear. From germline, CDR1 is DFQATT and CDR2 SNEGSKA (reference sequence). Trimming removed 0 bases from V and 3 bases from J, with 11 bases in between. The CDR3 sequence is 14 residues long.

At least ten counts were recorded for this clonotype. The chain recombines TRBV20-1 with TRBJ2-3, with D perhaps matching TRBD1 (8 bases). CDR1 and CDR2 from the germline V gene are DFQATT and SNEGSKA (reference sequence). CDR3 size: 16 residues. Trimming left V 5 bases short and J 3 bases short, with 21 bases between. CDR3 amino acids: CSAAPFTGGGTDTQYF. CDR3 DNA sequence: TGCAGTGCTGCACCCTTTACAGGGGGGGGGACAGATACGCAGTATTTT.

This clonotype appeared a few times. Possible read error: a much larger clone is one base away. This chain links TRBV20-1 with TRBJ2-3; D could derive from TRBD1 or TRBD2 (5 bases each). The last part of the DNA fits TRBJ2-7 better; the J call may be wrong. Germline CDR1 DFQATT, CDR2 SNEGSKA (reference sequence). The CDR3 covers 13 residues. The CDR3 loop reads CSAPGPFGDEQYF. In DNA, the CDR3 is TGCAGTGCTCCGGGACCCTTCGGCGATGAGCAGTACTTC.

Concerning this clonotype itself: A much bigger clone sits one base away, suggesting this may be a read error. DNA for the CDR3: TGCGCCAGCAGCTCCGCGGGAGGGAACTACGTGCAGTACTTC. Its translation is CASSSAGGNYVQYF. V gene TRBV5-1 combines with J gene TRBJ2-7; TRBD2 matches at 9 bases. CDR1 and CDR2 (germline): SGHRS, YFSETQ. The CDR3 is 14 residues long.

This clonotype showed up many times. J is TRBJ1-5 and V is TRBV12-3 or TRBV12-4; D possibly corresponds to TRBD1 (5 bases). With 3 bases removed from V and 2 bases from J, the gap between germline ends came to 11 bases. This CDR3 is built from 15 residues. CDR3 DNA: TGTGCCAGCAGTTTTACCAGGGCCGGCAATCAGCCCCAGCATTTT. Its protein is CASSFTRAGNQPQHF.

Only a few counts were recorded for this clonotype. The chain joins TRBV7-2 to TRBJ2-2, with 14 bases lining up with TRBD2. This CDR3 has 16 residues. The V gene's germline CDR1 is SGHTA and CDR2 FQGNSA. Trimming at V came to 5 bases and at J to 4 bases, leaving 3 bases not matched to a gene. The CDR3 spells CASSPGTSGGTGELFF. DNA of the CDR3: TGTGCCAGCAGCCCGGGGACTAGCGGGGGCACCGGGGAGCTGTTTTTT.

The rearrangement uses TRBV15 and TRBJ2-1, with 8 bases aligning to TRBD2. Germline lookup yields CDR1 LNHNV and CDR2 YYDKDF (reference sequence). V lost 3 bases, J lost 1 base, and 5 bases stayed unmatched. The CDR3 is 16 residues long. The CDR3 sequence is CATSSVKRGSYNEQFF. In nucleotides, the CDR3 is TGTGCCACCAGCAGCGTTAAGCGGGGGTCCTACAATGAGCAGTTCTTC.

This clonotype was found many times. The V gene is TRBV6-1, the J gene TRBJ2-7; tentative D call: TRBD1 (5 bases). The CDR3 extends over 16 amino acids. V lost 6 bases and J 1 base, leaving 19 bases between the germline ends. The germline gives CDR1 MNHNS, CDR2 SASEGT. CDR3 DNA sequence: TGTGCCAGCAGACCTGGTTCCCTGTCAGGGTCCTACGAGCAGTACTTC. Translated, it gives CASRPGSLSGSYEQYF.

This rearrangement joins TRBV9 to TRBJ1-4; D call uncertain. CDR1 is SGDLS and CDR2 is YYNGEE in the germline V gene. This CDR3 region has 14 residues. V lost 3 bases, J lost 8 bases, and 14 bases lay in between. CDR3 sequence (DNA): TGTGCCAGCAGCGCACCCGAGTTCGAGGAAAAACTGTTTTTT. Encoded protein: CASSAPEFEEKLFF. Combining the CDR3 with reference TRBV9 and TRBJ1-4 gives the whole variable domain DSGVTQTPKHLITATGQRVTLRCSPRSGDLSVYWYQQSLDQGLQFLIQYYNGEERAKGNILERFSAQQFPDLHSELNLSSLELGDSALYFCASSAPEFEEKLFFGSGTQLSVL.

About this clonotype itself: This may be a read error, as it is one base from a much larger clone. The chain couples TRBV9 to TRBJ2-1, with D unclear. This CDR3 spans 11 amino acids. Germline values: CDR1 SGDLS, CDR2 YYNGEE. The V end lost 3 bases, the J end lost 8 bases, and 6 bases lay between the germline ends. The CDR3 protein is CASSAADEQFF. CDR3 coding DNA: TGTGCCAGCAGCGCAGCCGATGAGCAGTTCTTC.

V gene TRBV29-1 combines with J gene TRBJ2-1; D is perhaps TRBD1 (6 bases). The V gene lost 0 bases and the J gene lost 9 bases, with 15 bases spanning the gap. The germline V gene encodes CDR1 SQVTM and CDR2 ANQGSEA. CDR3 length: 14 residues. The CDR3 here is CSVEEGQGLGEQFF. CDR3 nucleotides: TGCAGCGTTGAAGAGGGGCAGGGGTTAGGTGAGCAGTTCTTC.